This T cell receptor beta chain was retrieved from a study of cytomegalovirus exposure and HLA in healthy donors. At the level of the study: Among the approximately 400 genotyped donors, 70% to 85% were placed in the Caucasian-associated ancestry cluster.

Trimming took off 5 bases at V and 0 bases at J, with 4 bases between the two ends. The CDR3 is made up of 12 amino acids. Germline CDR1 is MNHNY and CDR2 is SVGAGI (reference sequence). PCR was performed using 60 Vbeta and 13 Jbeta primers. Original methodology: In a later analysis, of roughly 73 million unique beta chains, roughly 9.9 million appeared in at least two donors. Repertoires were generated with immunoSEQ multiplex PCR, while TCRdb's copy carries only in-frame clones and drops some. From that table come the V and J calls and clone size; the DNA was used to work out D and trimming. The sample includes 190,000 or so clones, about four fifths of them seen just once.

Sequencing was carried out using PBMCs. The sequence came from a woman in her forties or fifties in good health and CMV-seropositive. This chain uses TRBV6-6 with TRBJ2-5, with unresolved D. The DNA of the CDR3 is TGTGCCAGCAGTATTAACCAAGAGACCCAGTACTTC. Its translation: CASSINQETQYF.